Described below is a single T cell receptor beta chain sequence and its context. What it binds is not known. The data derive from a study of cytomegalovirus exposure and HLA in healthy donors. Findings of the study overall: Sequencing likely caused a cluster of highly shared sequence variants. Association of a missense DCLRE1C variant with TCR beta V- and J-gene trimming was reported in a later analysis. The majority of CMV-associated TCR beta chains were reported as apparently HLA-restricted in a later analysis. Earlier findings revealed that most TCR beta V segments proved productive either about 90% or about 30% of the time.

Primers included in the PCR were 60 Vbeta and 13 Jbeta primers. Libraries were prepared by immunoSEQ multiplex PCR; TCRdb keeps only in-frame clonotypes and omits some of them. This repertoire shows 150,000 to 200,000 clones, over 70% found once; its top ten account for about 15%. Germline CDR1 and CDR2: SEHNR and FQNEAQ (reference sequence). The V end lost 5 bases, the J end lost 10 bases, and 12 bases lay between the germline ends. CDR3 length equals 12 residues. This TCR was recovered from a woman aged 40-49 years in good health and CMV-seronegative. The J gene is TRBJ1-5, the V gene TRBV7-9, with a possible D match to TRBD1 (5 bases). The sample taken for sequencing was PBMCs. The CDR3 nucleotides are TGTGCCAGCAGCCCAATAGACAGACCCCAGCATTTT. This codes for CASSPIDRPQHF.